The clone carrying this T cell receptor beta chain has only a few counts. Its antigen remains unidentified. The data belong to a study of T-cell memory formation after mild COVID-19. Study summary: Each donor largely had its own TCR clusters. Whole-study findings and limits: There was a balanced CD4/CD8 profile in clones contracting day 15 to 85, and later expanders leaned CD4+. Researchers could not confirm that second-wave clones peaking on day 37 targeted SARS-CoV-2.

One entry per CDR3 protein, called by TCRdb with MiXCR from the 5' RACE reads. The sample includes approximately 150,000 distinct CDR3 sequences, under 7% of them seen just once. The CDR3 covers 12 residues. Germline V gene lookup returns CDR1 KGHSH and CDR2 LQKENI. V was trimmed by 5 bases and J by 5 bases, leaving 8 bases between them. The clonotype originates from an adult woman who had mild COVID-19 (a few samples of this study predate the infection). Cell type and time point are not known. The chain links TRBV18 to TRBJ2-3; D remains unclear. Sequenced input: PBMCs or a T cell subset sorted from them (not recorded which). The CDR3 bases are TGTGCCAGCTCAGGCCTTGGAGATACGCAGTATTTT. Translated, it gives CASSGLGDTQYF. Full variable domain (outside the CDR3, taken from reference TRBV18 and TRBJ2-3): NAGVMQNPRHLVRRRGQEARLRCSPMKGHSHVYWYRQLPEEGLKFMVYLQKENIIDESGMPKERFSAEFPKEGPSILRIQQVVRGDSAAYFCASSGLGDTQYFGPGTRLTVL.